This entry is about one T cell receptor (beta chain). The CDR3 is 16 residues long. CDR1 is SEHNR and CDR2 is FQNEAQ in the germline V gene (reference sequence). Trimming cost V 4 bases and J 8 bases; bases outside gene matches: 14. The sample comes from a study of T-cell reconstitution after alpha-beta-depleted transplantation in children. The authors prepared the TCRbeta library with unique molecular identifiers. Each CDR3 protein is one row after TCRdb ran MiXCR on the PCR reads. This sample yields a few hundred thousand distinct CDR3 sequences, of which over 10% are seen a single time; about 2.2% belongs to the top ten.

V is TRBV7-9 and J is TRBJ2-1, with 7 nucleotides matching TRBD1. This clonotype was sampled from a male patient between 10 and 17 years old who had a stem cell transplant for acute myeloid leukemia, so the T cells may come from the graft donor. The input for sequencing was PBMCs, mostly from graft donor cells, taken 360 days after TCRalphabeta/CD19-depleted stem cell transplant. The CDR3 bases are TGTGCCAGCAGCTCCAACAGGGGCCTTGTCGGCGATGAGCAGTTCTTC. Its translation: CASSSNRGLVGDEQFF.